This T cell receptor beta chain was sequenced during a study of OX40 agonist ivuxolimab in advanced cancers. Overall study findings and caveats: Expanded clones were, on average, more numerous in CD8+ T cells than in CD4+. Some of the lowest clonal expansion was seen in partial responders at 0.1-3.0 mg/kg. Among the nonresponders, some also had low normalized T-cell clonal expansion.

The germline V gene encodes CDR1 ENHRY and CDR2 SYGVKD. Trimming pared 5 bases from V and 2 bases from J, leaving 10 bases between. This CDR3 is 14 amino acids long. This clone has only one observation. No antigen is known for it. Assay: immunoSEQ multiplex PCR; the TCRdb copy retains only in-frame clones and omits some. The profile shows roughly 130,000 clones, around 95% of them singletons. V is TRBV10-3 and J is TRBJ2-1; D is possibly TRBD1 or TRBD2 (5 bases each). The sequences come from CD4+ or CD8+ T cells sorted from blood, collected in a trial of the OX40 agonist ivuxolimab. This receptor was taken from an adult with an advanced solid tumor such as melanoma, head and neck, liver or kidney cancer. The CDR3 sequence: CAISRDGTYNEQFF. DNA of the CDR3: TGTGCCATCAGTCGGGACGGCACCTACAATGAGCAGTTCTTC.